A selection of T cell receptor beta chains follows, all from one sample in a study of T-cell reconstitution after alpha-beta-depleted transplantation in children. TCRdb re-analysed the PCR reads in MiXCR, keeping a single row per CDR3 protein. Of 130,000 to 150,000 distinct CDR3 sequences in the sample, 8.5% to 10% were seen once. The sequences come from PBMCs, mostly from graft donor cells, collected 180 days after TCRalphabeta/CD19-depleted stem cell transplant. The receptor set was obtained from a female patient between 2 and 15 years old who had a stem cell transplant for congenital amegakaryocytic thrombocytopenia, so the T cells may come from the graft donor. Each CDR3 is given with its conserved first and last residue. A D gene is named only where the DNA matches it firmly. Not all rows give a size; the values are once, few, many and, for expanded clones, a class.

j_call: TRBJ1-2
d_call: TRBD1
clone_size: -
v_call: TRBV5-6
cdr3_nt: TGTGCCAGCAGCTCCGGGACAGGGTACACCTATGGCTACACCTTC
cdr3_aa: CASSSGTGYTYGYTF

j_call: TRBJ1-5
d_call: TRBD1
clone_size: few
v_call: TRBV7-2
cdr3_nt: TGTGCCAGCAGCTACCACAGGGGTTCCCAGCCCCAGCATTTT
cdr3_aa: CASSYHRGSQPQHF

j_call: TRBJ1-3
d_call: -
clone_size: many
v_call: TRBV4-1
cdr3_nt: TGCGCCAGCAGCCCCTACAGGAATGCTGGAAACACCATATATTTT
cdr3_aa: CASSPYRNAGNTIYF

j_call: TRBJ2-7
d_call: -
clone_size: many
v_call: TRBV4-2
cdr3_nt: TGTGCCAGCAGCCTTGGGACGGGGAACTACGAGCAGTACTTC
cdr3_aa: CASSLGTGNYEQYF

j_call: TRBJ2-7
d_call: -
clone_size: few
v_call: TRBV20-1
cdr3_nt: TGCAGTGCTAGGGGTCGGGGGAATAAGTTCGAGCAGTACTTC
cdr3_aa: CSARGRGNKFEQYF

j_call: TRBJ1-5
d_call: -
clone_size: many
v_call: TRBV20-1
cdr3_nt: TGCAGTGCTAGAGATGCGGGGATTGATCAGCCCCAGCATTTT
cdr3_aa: CSARDAGIDQPQHF

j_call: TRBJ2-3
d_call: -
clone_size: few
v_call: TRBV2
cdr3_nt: TGTGCCAGCAGTGAAGAGTGGAGAGATACGCAGTATTTT
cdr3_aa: CASSEEWRDTQYF

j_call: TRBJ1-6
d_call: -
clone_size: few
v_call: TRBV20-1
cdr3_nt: TGCAGTGCCCGAGGGGGGCACTCCTATAATTCACCCCTCCACTTT
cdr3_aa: CSARGGHSYNSPLHF

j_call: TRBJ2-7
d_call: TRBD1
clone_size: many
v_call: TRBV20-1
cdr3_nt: TGCAGTGCTCGAGGGGACAGGGGGTTTACCTTAGAGCAGTACTTC
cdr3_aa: CSARGDRGFTLEQYF

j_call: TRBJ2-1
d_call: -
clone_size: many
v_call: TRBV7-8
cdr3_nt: TGTGCCAGCAGCTTAGGGTTCCGAGGGGGGTCCTACAATGAGCAGTTCTTC
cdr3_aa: CASSLGFRGGSYNEQFF

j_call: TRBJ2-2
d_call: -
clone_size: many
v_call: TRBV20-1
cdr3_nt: TGCAGTGCTAGAGATCGCGTCACCGGGGAGCTGTTTTTT
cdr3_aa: CSARDRVTGELFF

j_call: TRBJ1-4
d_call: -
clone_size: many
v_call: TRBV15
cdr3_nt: TGTGCCACCAGCAGGTACACGGATAGCTCTGAAAAACTGTTTTTT
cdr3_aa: CATSRYTDSSEKLFF

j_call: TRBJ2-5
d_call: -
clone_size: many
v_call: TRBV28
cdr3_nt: TGTGCCAGCAAGGGGATGCATGATCAAGAGACCCAGTACTTC
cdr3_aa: CASKGMHDQETQYF

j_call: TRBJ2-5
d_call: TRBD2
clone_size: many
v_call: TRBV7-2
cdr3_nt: TGTGCCAGCAGATCCGGGGACTACTCACAAGAGACCCAGTACTTC
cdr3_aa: CASRSGDYSQETQYF

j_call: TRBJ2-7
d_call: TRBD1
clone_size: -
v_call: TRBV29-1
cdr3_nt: TGCAGCGTTGATCCGACAGGGGGCATCGGAGCCGAGCAGTACTTC
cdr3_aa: CSVDPTGGIGAEQYF

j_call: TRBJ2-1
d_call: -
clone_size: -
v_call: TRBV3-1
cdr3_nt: TGTGCCACCTCCCAACTGGGACGGTCCAATGAGCAGTTCTTC
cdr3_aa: CATSQLGRSNEQFF

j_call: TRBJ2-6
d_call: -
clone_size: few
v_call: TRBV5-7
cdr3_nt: TGTGCCAGCAGCTTGGCCTGGGGTCCGGGAGTGGGCTCTGGGGCCAACGTCCTGACTTTC
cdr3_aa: CASSLAWGPGVGSGANVLTF

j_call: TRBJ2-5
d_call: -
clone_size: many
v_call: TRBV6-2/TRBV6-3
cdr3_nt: TGTGCCAGCAGTTACTCGGCGGGTTCCCCGCAAGAGACCCAGTACTTC
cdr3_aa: CASSYSAGSPQETQYF